This TCR beta chain was captured by sequencing in a study of CD8+ T cells in alopecia areata. RNA extraction and reverse transcription yielded cDNA as sequencing template. Some clones are missing from TCRdb's copy, which holds only in-frame ones; the method was immunoSEQ multiplex PCR. The sample includes 120,000 to 150,000 clones, roughly 82% of them seen just once. As for this clone: Distinct nucleotide sequences in the sample also encode this CDR3.

Treatment of the sample: oral pan-JAK inhibitor, 5-10 mg twice daily. CDR3 length equals 15 residues. Germline V gene data show CDR1 as LNHDA and CDR2 as SQIVND (reference sequence). Trimming removed 6 bases at V and 3 bases at J, with 15 bases between. This sequence originates from a human donor with alopecia areata. Here the sequenced sample was CD8+ T cells sorted from blood, taken at week 4, from a patient treated with tofacitinib. V and J are TRBV19 and TRBJ2-1, with D perhaps TRBD1 (6 bases). The CDR3 region is CASSVSGTSYNEQFF. The CDR3 region has the DNA TGTGCCAGTAGCGTTTCCGGGACAAGCTACAATGAGCAGTTCTTC. The full variable domain, with the rest looked up from reference TRBV19 and TRBJ2-1, is DGGITQSPKYLFRKEGQNVTLSCEQNLNHDAMYWYRQDPGQGLRLIYYSQIVNDFQKGDIAEGYSVSREKKESFPLTVTSAQKNPTAFYLCASSVSGTSYNEQFFGPGTRLTVL.